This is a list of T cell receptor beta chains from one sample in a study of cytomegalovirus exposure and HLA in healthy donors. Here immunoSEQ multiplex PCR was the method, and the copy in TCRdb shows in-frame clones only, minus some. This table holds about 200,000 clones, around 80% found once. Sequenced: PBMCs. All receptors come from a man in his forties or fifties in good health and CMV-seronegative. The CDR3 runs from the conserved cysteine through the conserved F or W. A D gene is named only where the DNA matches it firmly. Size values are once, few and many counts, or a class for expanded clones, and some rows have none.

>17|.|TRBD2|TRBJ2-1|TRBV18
TGTGCCAGCTCACCACCGTCTAGCGGGAGGTCCCACAATGAGCAGTTCTTC
CASSPPSSGRSHNEQFF
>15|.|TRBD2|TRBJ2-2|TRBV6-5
TGTGCCAGCAGTCCAGCGGGAGGAACCACCGGGGAGCTGTTTTTT
CASSPAGGTTGELFF
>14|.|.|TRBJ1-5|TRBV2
TGTGCCAGCAGTGAACGGGCCCGGGGATCAGTCCAGCATTTT
CASSERARGSVQHF
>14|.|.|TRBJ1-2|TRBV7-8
TGTGCCAGCAGCCCTCGGACATCTAACTATGGCTACACCTTC
CASSPRTSNYGYTF
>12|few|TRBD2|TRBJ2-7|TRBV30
TGTGCCTGTAGCGGGAGATCCTACGAGCAGTACTTC
CACSGRSYEQYF
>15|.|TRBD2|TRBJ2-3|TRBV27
TGTGCCAGCAGACGGACTAGCGGGAGTCTGGATACGCAGTATTTT
CASRRTSGSLDTQYF
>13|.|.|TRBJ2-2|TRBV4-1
TGCGCCAGCAGCCGCAGGAACACCGGGGAGCTGTTTTTT
CASSRRNTGELFF
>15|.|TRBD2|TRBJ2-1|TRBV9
TGTGCCAGCAGCGTAGCACTAGCGGGGGACAATGAGCAGTTCTTC
CASSVALAGDNEQFF
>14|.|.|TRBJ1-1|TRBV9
TGTGCCAGCAGCGGGACGGGGGGCGGCACTGAAGCTTTCTTT
CASSGTGGGTEAFF
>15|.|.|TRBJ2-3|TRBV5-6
TGTGCCAGCAGCTTGCCGGGTTTCCTCACAGATACGCAGTATTTT
CASSLPGFLTDTQYF
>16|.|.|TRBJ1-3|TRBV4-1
TGCGCCAGCAGCCAAGAGGGTTCAGGGGTGGGAAACACCATATATTTT
CASSQEGSGVGNTIYF
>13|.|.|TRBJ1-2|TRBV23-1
TGCGCCAGCAGTCAATCAGAGTTCTATGGCTACACCTTC
CASSQSEFYGYTF
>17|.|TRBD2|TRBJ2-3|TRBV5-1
TGCGCCAGCAGCCCGTTACGAAGCGGGAGAAGCACAGATACGCAGTATTTT
CASSPLRSGRSTDTQYF
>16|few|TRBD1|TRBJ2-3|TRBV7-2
TGTGCCAGCAGCTCCTCAGGGGGCTTTTTGGCAGATACGCAGTATTTT
CASSSSGGFLADTQYF
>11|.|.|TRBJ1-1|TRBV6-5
TGTGCCAGCAGGCGGAACACTGAAGCTTTCTTT
CASRRNTEAFF
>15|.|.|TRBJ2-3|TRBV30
TGTGCCTGGAGTGAGAGCGGAAGAGGTACAGATACGCAGTATTTT
CAWSESGRGTDTQYF
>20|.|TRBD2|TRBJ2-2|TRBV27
TGTGCCAGCAGTTTATATCCCGGGAGTAGCGGGAGAAAGAGCACCGGGGAGCTGTTTTTT
CASSLYPGSSGRKSTGELFF
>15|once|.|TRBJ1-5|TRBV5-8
TGTGCCAGCAGCTTGTCCAGGGGCTATAATCAGCCCCAGCATTTT
CASSLSRGYNQPQHF
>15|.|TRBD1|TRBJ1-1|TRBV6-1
TGTGCCAGCAGTGCCCGGACAGGAGGGAACACTGAAGCTTTCTTT
CASSARTGGNTEAFF
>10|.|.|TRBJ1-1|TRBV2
TGTGCCAGCAGTACAGGGCGGGCTTTCTTT
CASSTGRAFF
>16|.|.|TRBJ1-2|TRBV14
TGTGCCAGCAGCCCGCGTATGTACGGGGGTTTTTCTGGCTACACCTTC
CASSPRMYGGFSGYTF
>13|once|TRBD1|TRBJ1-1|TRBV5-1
TGCGCCAGCAGGGACAGGGTGGACACTGAAGCTTTCTTT
CASRDRVDTEAFF
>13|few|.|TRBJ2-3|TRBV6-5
TGTGCCAGCAGAAGGGACTTCACAGATACGCAGTATTTT
CASRRDFTDTQYF
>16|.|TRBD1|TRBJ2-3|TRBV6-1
TGTGCCAGCAGTGAGTGGACAGGGCAGAGCACAGATACGCAGTATTTT
CASSEWTGQSTDTQYF
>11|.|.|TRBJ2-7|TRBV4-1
TGCGCCAGCAGCCAAGTTAGCGAGCAGTACTTC
CASSQVSEQYF
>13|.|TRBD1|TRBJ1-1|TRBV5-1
TGCGCCAGCAGCACGGGACAGCTCCCTGAAGCTTTCTTT
CASSTGQLPEAFF
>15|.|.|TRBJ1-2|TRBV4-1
TGCGCCAGCAGCCCTCTGGCCTGGGGTGAGGGTGGCTACACCTTC
CASSPLAWGEGGYTF
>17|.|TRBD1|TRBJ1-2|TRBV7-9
TGTGCCAGCAGTTCAATTAACAATCCCGGGACAGGGACCGGCTACACCTTC
CASSSINNPGTGTGYTF
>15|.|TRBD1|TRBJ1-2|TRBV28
TGTGCCAGCACCAGACCAGGGGGCGGCCTCTATGGCTACACCTTC
CASTRPGGGLYGYTF
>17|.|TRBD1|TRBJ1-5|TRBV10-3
TGTGCCATCAGTGAGTCCCTACCGGGACAGGTCAATCAGCCCCAGCATTTT
CAISESLPGQVNQPQHF
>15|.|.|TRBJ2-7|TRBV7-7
TGTGCCAGCAGTTCGGGCCCTAGCCATTCCTACGAGCAGTACTTC
CASSSGPSHSYEQYF
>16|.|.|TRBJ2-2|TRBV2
TGTGCCAGCAGTGACCCTGCGGGGCGGAATACCGGGGAGCTGTTTTTT
CASSDPAGRNTGELFF
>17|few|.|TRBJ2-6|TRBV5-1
TGCGCCAGCAGCTTTGACAGGCCGTGGTCTGGGGCCAACGTCCTGACTTTC
CASSFDRPWSGANVLTF
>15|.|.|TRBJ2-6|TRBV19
TGTGCCAGTAGGACGACAGTTTCTGGGGCCAACGTCCTGACTTTC
CASRTTVSGANVLTF